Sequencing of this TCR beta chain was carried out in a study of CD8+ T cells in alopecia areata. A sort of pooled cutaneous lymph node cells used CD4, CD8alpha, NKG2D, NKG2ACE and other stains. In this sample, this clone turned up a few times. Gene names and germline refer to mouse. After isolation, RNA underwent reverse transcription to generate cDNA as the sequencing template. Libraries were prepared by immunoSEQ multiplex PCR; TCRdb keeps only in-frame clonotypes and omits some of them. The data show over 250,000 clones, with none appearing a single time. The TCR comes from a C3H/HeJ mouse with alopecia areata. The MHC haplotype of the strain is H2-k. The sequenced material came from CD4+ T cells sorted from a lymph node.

The CDR3 bases that were read are TGTGCCAGCAGTGATGCCCATCCCGCT. This encodes CASSDAHPA. The whole CDR3 region reads CASSDAHPAEQFF. V usage is TRBV13-1 and J usage is TRBJ2-1; D is uncertain. The sequenced fragment ends 4 residues before the CDR3 boundary, so the rest is inferred from the germline J gene. This CDR3 has 13 amino acids. Germline CDR1 NSHNY, CDR2 SYGAGN.